This entry lists 8 T cell receptor beta chains sequenced from one sample in a study of blood T cell repertoires in COVID-19. TCRdb's copy holds only in-frame clones and misses some; the assay was immunoSEQ multiplex PCR. The sample contains a few hundred thousand clones, roughly 88% of which appear only once. Specimen: peripheral blood. All receptors derive from a woman in her twenties or thirties who had recovered from COVID-19.

The chain links TRBV5-6 to TRBJ2-6; a possible D gene is TRBD1 (5 bases). This CDR3 has 15 residues. Trimming cost V 4 bases and J 0 bases, with 8 bases left between them. CDR1 and CDR2 from the germline V gene are SGHDT and YYEEEE. In DNA form, the CDR3 reads TGTGCCAGCAGCACAGGAGTCTCTGGGGCCAACGTCCTGACTTTC. As protein: CASSTGVSGANVLTF.

This clone was counted between two and nine times. J is TRBJ2-2 and V is TRBV7-2; 9 bases match TRBD2. The V and J ends lost 2 bases and 5 bases, in that order; junction bases with no gene match: 3. Germline-derived CDR1 and CDR2 are SGHTA and FQGNSA. This CDR3 region has 15 residues. For the CDR3, the DNA is TGTGCCAGCAGCTTAAAGCTAGCGGGGACCGGGGAGCTGTTTTTT. Its protein product is CASSLKLAGTGELFF.

This chain connects TRBV5-1 to TRBJ2-7; 9 bases map to TRBD1. The CDR3 totals 15 residues. Germline V gene data show CDR1 as SGHRS and CDR2 as YFSETQ. J gave up 4 bases and V 0 bases, and 5 bases lay outside the gene matches. CDR3 sequence: CASSLGQGEVYEQYF. The CDR3 DNA reads TGCGCCAGCAGCTTGGGACAGGGGGAAGTTTACGAGCAGTACTTC.

This chain links TRBV5-1 with TRBJ2-2; the match to TRBD1 covers 9 bases. In germline, CDR1 is SGHRS, CDR2 YFSETQ. V trimming: 2 bases; J trimming: 5 bases; junction bases outside the gene matches: 4. The CDR3 is 15 residues long. The CDR3 DNA follows: TGCGCCAGCAGCTTTAGGACAGGGGCGACCGGGGAGCTGTTTTTT. Translating gives CASSFRTGATGELFF. The whole variable domain, remainder taken from reference TRBV5-1 and TRBJ2-2, is KAGVTQTPRYLIKTRGQQVTLSCSPISGHRSVSWYQQTPGQGLQFLFEYFSETQRNKGNFPGRFSGRQFSNSRSEMNVSTLELGDSALYLCASSFRTGATGELFFGEGSRLTVL.

In DNA form, the CDR3 reads TGTGCCAGCAGCGAAGGGGGCCCCTACGAGCAGTACTTC. This codes for CASSEGGPYEQYF. The chain combines TRBV9 with TRBJ2-7; 7 nucleotides line up with TRBD1. V lost 3 bases and J lost 2; bases outside the gene matches: 2. The CDR3 extends over 13 amino acids. Germline loops: CDR1 SGDLS, CDR2 YYNGEE. Based on the CDR3 plus reference TRBV9 and TRBJ2-7, the full variable domain is DSGVTQTPKHLITATGQRVTLRCSPRSGDLSVYWYQQSLDQGLQFLIQYYNGEERAKGNILERFSAQQFPDLHSELNLSSLELGDSALYFCASSEGGPYEQYFGPGTRLTVT.

V and J are TRBV4-1 and TRBJ2-7; tentatively, D is TRBD1 (6 bases). V was trimmed by 1 base and J by 1 base, leaving 17 bases between them. The CDR3 covers 17 residues. The germline gives CDR1 MGHRA, CDR2 YSYEKL. For the CDR3, the DNA is TGCGCCAGCAGCCAAGTGGGGGCAGCGGATCCTTCCTACGAGCAGTACTTC. It codes for CASSQVGAADPSYEQYF.

In nucleotides, the CDR3 is TGTGCCAGCAGTTCCCTCCCCGGGGGTTTCTATGGCTACACCTTC. Amino acid sequence: CASSSLPGGFYGYTF. V usage is TRBV28 and J usage is TRBJ1-2, with D perhaps TRBD1 (5 bases). This CDR3 spans 15 amino acids. V was clipped by 4 bases and J by 4 bases, with 16 bases between them. Per germline, CDR1 MDHEN and CDR2 SYDVKM.

This chain links TRBV5-1 with TRBJ2-3, with 8 bases that match TRBD1. Per germline, CDR1 SGHRS and CDR2 YFSETQ. CDR3 length equals 13 residues. The V and J ends lost 10 bases and 0 bases, in that order; junction bases with no gene match: 4. In DNA, the CDR3 is TGCGCCCTTCGGACAGGGAGCACAGATACGCAGTATTTT. This translates into CALRTGSTDTQYF.